This T cell receptor beta chain was captured by sequencing in a study of PD-1 blockade in mismatch repair-deficient tumors. Every patient had mismatch repair deficiency by PCR or immunohistochemistry. The repertoire was sequenced with immunoSEQ multiplex PCR; TCRdb's copy has only in-frame clones and lacks some. The data show roughly 50,000 clones, about 84% seen once. CDR3 length equals 18 residues. V lost 1 base, J lost 4 bases, and 15 bases stayed unmatched. Germline V gene sequence: CDR1 LGHNA, CDR2 YNFKEQ. Here the sequenced sample was peripheral blood, taken approximately 18 weeks after starting pembrolizumab. This receptor was taken from an adult with mismatch repair-deficient cancer. The rearrangement uses TRBV4-2 and TRBJ1-1; the match to TRBD1 covers 7 bases. CDR3 sequence reads: CASSQGDSAYRGFTEAFF. The CDR3 DNA follows: TGTGCCAGCAGCCAAGGGGATTCCGCCTACAGGGGATTCACTGAAGCTTTCTTT.